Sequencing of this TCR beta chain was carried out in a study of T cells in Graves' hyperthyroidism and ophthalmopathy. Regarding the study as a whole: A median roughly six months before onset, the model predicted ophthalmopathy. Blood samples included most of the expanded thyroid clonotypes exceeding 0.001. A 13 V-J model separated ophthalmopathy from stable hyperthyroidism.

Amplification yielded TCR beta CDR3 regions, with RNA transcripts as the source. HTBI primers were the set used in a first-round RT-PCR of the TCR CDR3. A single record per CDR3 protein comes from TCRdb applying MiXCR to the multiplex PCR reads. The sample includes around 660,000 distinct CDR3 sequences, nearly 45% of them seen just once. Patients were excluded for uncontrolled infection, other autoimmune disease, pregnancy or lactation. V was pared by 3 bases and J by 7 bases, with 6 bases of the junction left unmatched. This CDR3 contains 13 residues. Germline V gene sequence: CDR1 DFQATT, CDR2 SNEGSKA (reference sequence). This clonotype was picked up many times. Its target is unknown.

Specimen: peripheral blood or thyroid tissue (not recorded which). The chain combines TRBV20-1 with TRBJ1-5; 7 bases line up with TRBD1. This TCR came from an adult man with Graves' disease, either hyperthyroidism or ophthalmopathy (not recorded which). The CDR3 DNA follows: TGCAGTGCTAGTAGACAGGGAGAACAGCCCCAGCATTTT. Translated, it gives CSASRQGEQPQHF.